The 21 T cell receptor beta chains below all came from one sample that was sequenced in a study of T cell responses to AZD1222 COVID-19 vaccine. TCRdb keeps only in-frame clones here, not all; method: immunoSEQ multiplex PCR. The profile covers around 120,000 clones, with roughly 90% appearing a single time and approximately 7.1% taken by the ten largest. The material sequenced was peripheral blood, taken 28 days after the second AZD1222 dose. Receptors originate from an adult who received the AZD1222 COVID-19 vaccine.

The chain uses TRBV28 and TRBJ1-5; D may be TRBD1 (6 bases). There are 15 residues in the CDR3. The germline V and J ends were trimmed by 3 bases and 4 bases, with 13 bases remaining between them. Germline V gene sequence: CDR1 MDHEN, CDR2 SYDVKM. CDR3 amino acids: CASSLGHQQNQPQHF. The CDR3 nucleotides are TGTGCCAGCAGTTTGGGACACCAACAGAATCAGCCCCAGCATTTT.

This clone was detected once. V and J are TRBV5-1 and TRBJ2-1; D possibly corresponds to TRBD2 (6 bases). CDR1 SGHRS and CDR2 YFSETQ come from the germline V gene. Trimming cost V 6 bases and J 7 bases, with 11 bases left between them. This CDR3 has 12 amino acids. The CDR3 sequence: CASKSAGNEQFF. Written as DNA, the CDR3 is TGCGCCAGCAAAAGCGCGGGGAATGAGCAGTTCTTC.

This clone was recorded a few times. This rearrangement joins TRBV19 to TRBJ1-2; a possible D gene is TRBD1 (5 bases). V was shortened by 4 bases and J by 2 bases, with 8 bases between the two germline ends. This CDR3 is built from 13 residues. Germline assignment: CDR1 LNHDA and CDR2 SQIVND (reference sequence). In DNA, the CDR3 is TGTGCCAGTAGTAATTCAGGGAACTATGGCTACACCTTC. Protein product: CASSNSGNYGYTF.

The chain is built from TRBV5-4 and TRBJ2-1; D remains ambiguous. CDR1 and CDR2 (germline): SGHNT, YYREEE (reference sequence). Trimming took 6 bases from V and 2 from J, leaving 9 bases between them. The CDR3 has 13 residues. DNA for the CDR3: TGTGCCAGCACCTCCAAAACCTACAATGAGCAGTTCTTC. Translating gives CASTSKTYNEQFF. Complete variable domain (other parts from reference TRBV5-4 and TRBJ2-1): ETGVTQSPTHLIKTRGQQVTLRCSSQSGHNTVSWYQQALGQGPQFIFQYYREEENGRGNFPPRFSGLQFPNYSSELNVNALELDDSALYLCASTSKTYNEQFFGPGTRLTVL.

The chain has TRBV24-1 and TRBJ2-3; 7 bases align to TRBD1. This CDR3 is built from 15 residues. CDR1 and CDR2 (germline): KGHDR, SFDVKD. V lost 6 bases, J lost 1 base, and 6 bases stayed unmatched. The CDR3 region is CATSQGQIGTDTQYF. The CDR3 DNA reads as TGTGCCACCAGTCAGGGACAGATCGGCACAGATACGCAGTATTTT.

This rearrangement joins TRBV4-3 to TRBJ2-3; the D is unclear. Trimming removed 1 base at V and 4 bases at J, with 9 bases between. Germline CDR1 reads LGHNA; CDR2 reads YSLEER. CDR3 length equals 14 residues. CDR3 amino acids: CASSQGWASDTQYF. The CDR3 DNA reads TGCGCCAGCAGCCAAGGATGGGCTTCAGATACGCAGTATTTT.

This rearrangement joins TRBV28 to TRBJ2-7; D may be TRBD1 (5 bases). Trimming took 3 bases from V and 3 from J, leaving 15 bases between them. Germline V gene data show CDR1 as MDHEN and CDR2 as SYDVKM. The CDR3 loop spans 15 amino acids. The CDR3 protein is CASSFPRSGIYEQYF. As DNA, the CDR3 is TGTGCCAGCAGTTTCCCTCGATCAGGGATCTACGAGCAGTACTTC.

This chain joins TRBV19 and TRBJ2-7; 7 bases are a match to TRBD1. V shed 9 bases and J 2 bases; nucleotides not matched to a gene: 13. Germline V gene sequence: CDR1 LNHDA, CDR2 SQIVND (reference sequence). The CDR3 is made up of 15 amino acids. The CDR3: CASALRTGVAYEQYF. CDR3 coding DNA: TGTGCCAGCGCCCTAAGAACAGGGGTTGCCTACGAGCAGTACTTC. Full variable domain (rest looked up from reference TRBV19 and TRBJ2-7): DGGITQSPKYLFRKEGQNVTLSCEQNLNHDAMYWYRQDPGQGLRLIYYSQIVNDFQKGDIAEGYSVSREKKESFPLTVTSAQKNPTAFYLCASALRTGVAYEQYFGPGTRLTVT.

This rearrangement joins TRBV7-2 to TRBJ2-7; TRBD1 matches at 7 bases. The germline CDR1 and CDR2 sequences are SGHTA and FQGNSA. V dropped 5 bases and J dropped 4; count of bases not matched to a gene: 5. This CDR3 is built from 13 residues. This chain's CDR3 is CASSGYRGYEQYF. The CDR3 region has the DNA TGTGCCAGCAGCGGATACAGGGGATACGAGCAGTACTTC. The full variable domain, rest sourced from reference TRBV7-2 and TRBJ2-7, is GAGVSQSPSNKVTEKGKDVELRCDPISGHTALYWYRQSLGQGLEFLIYFQGNSAPDKSGLPSDRFSAERTGGSVSTLTIQRTQQEDSAVYLCASSGYRGYEQYFGPGTRLTVT.

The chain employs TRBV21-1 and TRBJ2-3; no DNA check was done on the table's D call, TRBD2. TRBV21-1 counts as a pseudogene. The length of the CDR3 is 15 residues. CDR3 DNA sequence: TGTGCCAGCAGCAACGGGAGGGCCCCCCCAGATACGCAGTATTTT. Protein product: CASSNGRAPPDTQYF.

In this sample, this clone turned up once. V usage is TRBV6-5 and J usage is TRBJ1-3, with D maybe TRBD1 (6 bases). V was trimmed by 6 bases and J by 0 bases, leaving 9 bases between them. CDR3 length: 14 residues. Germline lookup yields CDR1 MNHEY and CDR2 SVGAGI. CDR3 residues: CASSGGASGNTIYF. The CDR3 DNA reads TGTGCCAGCAGCGGGGGGGCCTCTGGAAACACCATATATTTT.

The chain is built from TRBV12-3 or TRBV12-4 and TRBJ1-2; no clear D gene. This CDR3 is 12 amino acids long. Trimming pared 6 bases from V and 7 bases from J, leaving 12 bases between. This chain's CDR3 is CASRRSHFGYTF. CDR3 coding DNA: TGTGCCAGCAGGCGCTCCCATTTTGGCTACACCTTC.

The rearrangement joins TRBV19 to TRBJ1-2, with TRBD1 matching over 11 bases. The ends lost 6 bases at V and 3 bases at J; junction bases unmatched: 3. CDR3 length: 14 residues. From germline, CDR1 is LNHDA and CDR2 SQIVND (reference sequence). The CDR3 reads CASRGTGGDYGYTF. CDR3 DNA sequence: TGTGCCAGTAGGGGGACAGGGGGAGACTATGGCTACACCTTC.

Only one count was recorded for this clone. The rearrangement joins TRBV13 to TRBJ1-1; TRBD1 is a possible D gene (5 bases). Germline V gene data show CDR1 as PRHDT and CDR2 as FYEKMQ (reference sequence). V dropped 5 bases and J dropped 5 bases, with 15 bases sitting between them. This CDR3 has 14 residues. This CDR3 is CASSPPGWGTEAFF. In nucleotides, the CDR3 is TGTGCCAGCAGCCCCCCGGGTTGGGGGACTGAAGCTTTCTTT.

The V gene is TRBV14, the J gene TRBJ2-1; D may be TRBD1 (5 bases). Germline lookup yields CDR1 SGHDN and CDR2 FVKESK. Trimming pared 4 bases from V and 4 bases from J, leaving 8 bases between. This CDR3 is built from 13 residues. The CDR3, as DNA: TGTGCCAGCAGCCGCAACAGGTACAATGAGCAGTTCTTC. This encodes CASSRNRYNEQFF.

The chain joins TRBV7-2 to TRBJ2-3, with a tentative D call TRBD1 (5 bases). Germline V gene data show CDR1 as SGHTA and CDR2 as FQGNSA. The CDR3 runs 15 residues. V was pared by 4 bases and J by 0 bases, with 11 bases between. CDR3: CASSYRPSSTDTQYF. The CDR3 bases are TGTGCCAGCAGCTACAGGCCCTCTAGCACAGATACGCAGTATTTT.

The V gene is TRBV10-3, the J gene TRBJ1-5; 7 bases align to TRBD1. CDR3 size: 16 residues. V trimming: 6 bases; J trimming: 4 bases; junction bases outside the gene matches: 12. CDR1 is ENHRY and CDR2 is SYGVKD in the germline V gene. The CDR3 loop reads CAISAATGTENQPQHF. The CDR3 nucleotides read TGTGCCATCAGCGCTGCCACGGGGACAGAAAATCAGCCCCAGCATTTT.

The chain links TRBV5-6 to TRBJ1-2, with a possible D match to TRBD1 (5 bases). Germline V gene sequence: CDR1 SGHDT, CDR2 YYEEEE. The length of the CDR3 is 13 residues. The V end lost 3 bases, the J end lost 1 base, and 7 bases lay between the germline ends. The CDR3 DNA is TGTGCCAGCAGCTGGCAGGGTAACTATGGCTACACCTTC. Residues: CASSWQGNYGYTF.

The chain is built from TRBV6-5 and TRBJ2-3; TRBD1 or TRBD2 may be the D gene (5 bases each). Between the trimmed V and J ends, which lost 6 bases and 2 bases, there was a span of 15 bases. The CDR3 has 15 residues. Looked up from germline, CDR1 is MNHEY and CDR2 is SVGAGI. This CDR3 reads CASRDLTGLTDTQYF. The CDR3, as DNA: TGTGCCAGCAGGGATCTGACGGGGCTCACAGATACGCAGTATTTT.

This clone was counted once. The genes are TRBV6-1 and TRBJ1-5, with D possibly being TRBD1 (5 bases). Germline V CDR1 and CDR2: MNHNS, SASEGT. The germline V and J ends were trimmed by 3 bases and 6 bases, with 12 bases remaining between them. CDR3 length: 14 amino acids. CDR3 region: CASSDPDIGQPQHF. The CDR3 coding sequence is TGTGCCAGCAGTGATCCGGACATAGGTCAGCCCCAGCATTTT.

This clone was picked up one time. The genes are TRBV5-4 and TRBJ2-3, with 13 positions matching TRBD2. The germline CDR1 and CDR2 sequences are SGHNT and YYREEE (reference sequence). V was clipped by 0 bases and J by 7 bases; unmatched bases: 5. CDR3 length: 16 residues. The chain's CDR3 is CASSLGGLAGENTQYF. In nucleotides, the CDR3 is TGTGCCAGCAGCTTGGGAGGACTAGCGGGAGAAAATACGCAGTATTTT.